Below, 25 T cell receptor beta chains from the same sample are listed, as sequenced in a study of CD8 T cells in ankylosing spondylitis. One entry per CDR3 protein results from TCRdb running MiXCR on the 5' RACE reads. The table lists tens of thousands of distinct CDR3 sequences, less than 6.5% of them singletons. Sample: blood, either unsorted or a sorted T cell fraction (not recorded which). The origin of the receptors is a female donor with ankylosing spondylitis or in good health (not recorded which).

This clonotype was observed at least ten times. The chain carries TRBV9 and TRBJ1-5; D is possibly TRBD1 (6 bases). Between the trimmed V and J ends, which lost 0 bases and 5 bases, there was a span of 9 bases. This CDR3 is 14 amino acids long. Germline CDR1 and CDR2: SGDLS and YYNGEE. This CDR3 is CASSVAPGDQPQHF. CDR3 nucleotides: TGTGCCAGCAGCGTAGCGCCAGGGGATCAGCCCCAGCATTTT.

In this sample, this clonotype turned up a few times. V gene TRBV9 combines with J gene TRBJ2-2; D is uncertain. Germline values: CDR1 SGDLS, CDR2 YYNGEE. CDR3 size: 14 residues. Between the trimmed V and J ends, which lost 0 bases and 0 bases, there was a span of 3 bases. The CDR3, as DNA: TGTGCCAGCAGCGTAGATTCGAACACCGGGGAGCTGTTTTTT. Translating it yields CASSVDSNTGELFF. The entire variable domain, with the rest obtained from reference TRBV9 and TRBJ2-2, is as follows: DSGVTQTPKHLITATGQRVTLRCSPRSGDLSVYWYQQSLDQGLQFLIQYYNGEERAKGNILERFSAQQFPDLHSELNLSSLELGDSALYFCASSVDSNTGELFFGEGSRLTVL.

The chain links TRBV9 to TRBJ2-1, with TRBD2 as a possible D gene (5 bases). CDR3 size: 14 residues. The V end was cut by 0 bases, the J end by 2 bases, with 6 bases between. Germline V gene data show CDR1 as SGDLS and CDR2 as YYNGEE. The CDR3 DNA sequence: TGTGCCAGCAGCGTAGGGACTGCCTACAATGAGCAGTTCTTC. Its protein is CASSVGTAYNEQFF.

The chain carries TRBV9 and TRBJ2-7, with TRBD1 matching 8 bases. The trim removed 1 base at V and 4 bases at J, leaving 4 bases unmatched. The germline CDR1 and CDR2 sequences are SGDLS and YYNGEE. The CDR3 has 14 amino acids. CDR3 coding DNA: TGTGCCAGCAGCGTAACAGGGGGAGGATACGAGCAGTACTTC. Translation gives CASSVTGGGYEQYF.

This clonotype appeared many times. The chain recombines TRBV9 with TRBJ2-1; TRBD1 matches 9 bases. The length of the CDR3 is 15 residues. J lost 8 bases, V lost 4 bases, and 10 bases had no gene match. Germline CDR1 reads SGDLS; CDR2 reads YYNGEE. The CDR3 DNA reads as TGTGCCAGCAGCTTTCCGGGACAGGGTAAAGATGAGCAGTTCTTC. Its translation is CASSFPGQGKDEQFF. Full variable domain (missing parts from reference TRBV9 and TRBJ2-1): DSGVTQTPKHLITATGQRVTLRCSPRSGDLSVYWYQQSLDQGLQFLIQYYNGEERAKGNILERFSAQQFPDLHSELNLSSLELGDSALYFCASSFPGQGKDEQFFGPGTRLTVL.

The chain carries TRBV9 and TRBJ2-3; 8 positions agree with TRBD2. CDR3 length: 14 amino acids. Germline values: CDR1 SGDLS, CDR2 YYNGEE. Losses at the gene ends were 4 bases for V and 4 bases for J; bases not matched to a gene: 5. Written as DNA, the CDR3 is TGTGCCAGCAGCATTCGGACTAGCCCAGATACGCAGTATTTT. This gives the protein CASSIRTSPDTQYF.

Ten or more counts support this clonotype. The rearrangement joins TRBV9 to TRBJ2-2; D is perhaps TRBD2 (6 bases). The germline V gene encodes CDR1 SGDLS and CDR2 YYNGEE. The CDR3 extends over 16 amino acids. V was cut by 3 bases and J by 2 bases, with 14 bases left in between. The CDR3 region is CASSGGGTPNTGELFF. Written as DNA, the CDR3 is TGTGCCAGCAGCGGCGGCGGGACTCCTAACACCGGGGAGCTGTTTTTT.

The table lists this clonotype with a few counts. The chain links TRBV9 to TRBJ1-5, with TRBD1 identical over 9 bases. Per the germline V gene, CDR1 is SGDLS and CDR2 is YYNGEE. V gave up 3 bases and J gave up 2 bases; unmatched junction bases: 3. The CDR3 extends over 15 amino acids. In nucleotides, the CDR3 is TGTGCCAGCAGCGCGGGGACAGGGCGCAATCAGCCCCAGCATTTT. As protein: CASSAGTGRNQPQHF.

This clonotype was recorded many times. The chain joins TRBV9 to TRBJ2-3; TRBD1 might be the D (6 bases). Trimming left V 4 bases short and J 5 bases short, with 17 bases between. The germline V gene encodes CDR1 SGDLS and CDR2 YYNGEE. The CDR3 runs 15 residues. CDR3 bases: TGTGCCAGCAGCCAGGGGAGTACAGGTGGAGATACGCAGTATTTT. Translated, it gives CASSQGSTGGDTQYF.

Ten or more counts support this clonotype. The gene calls are TRBV9 and TRBJ1-2; 8 bases align to TRBD1. Germline trimming cut 0 bases from V and 8 bases from J; bases unmatched to any gene: 6. From germline, CDR1 is SGDLS and CDR2 YYNGEE. The CDR3 extends over 14 amino acids. The CDR3 sequence: CASSVEEQGEGYTF. In DNA, the CDR3 is TGTGCCAGCAGCGTAGAAGAACAGGGGGAAGGCTACACCTTC. Full variable domain (missing parts from reference TRBV9 and TRBJ1-2): DSGVTQTPKHLITATGQRVTLRCSPRSGDLSVYWYQQSLDQGLQFLIQYYNGEERAKGNILERFSAQQFPDLHSELNLSSLELGDSALYFCASSVEEQGEGYTFGSGTRLTVV.

This clonotype was seen at least ten times. In DNA, the CDR3 is TGTGCCAGCAGCGTAGATTACCGCACGGGGCCCCAGCATTTT. It is translated as CASSVDYRTGPQHF. The chain has TRBV9 and TRBJ1-5; D gene ambiguous. Germline loops: CDR1 SGDLS, CDR2 YYNGEE. CDR3 length: 14 amino acids. Trimming pared 0 bases from V and 9 bases from J, leaving 13 bases between.

This clonotype has only a few counts. This chain joins TRBV9 and TRBJ2-5; 7 bases match TRBD1. V shed 4 bases and J 6 bases; nucleotides not matched to a gene: 9. Looked up from germline, CDR1 is SGDLS and CDR2 is YYNGEE. The CDR3 runs to 14 residues. This CDR3 is CASSPGTDRQTQYF. CDR3 in DNA: TGTGCCAGCAGCCCCGGGACAGACCGGCAGACCCAGTACTTC.

This clonotype occurred many times. CDR3 DNA sequence: TGTGCCAGCAGCGTCTTAGGGGACCCTAATTCACCCCTCCACTTT. Encoded protein: CASSVLGDPNSPLHF. This chain joins TRBV9 and TRBJ1-6, with a tentative D call TRBD1 (5 bases). The ends were cut back, 2 bases at V and 6 bases at J, with 12 bases in the middle. Germline-derived CDR1 and CDR2 are SGDLS and YYNGEE. CDR3 length: 15 residues.

The table lists this clonotype with many counts. The V and J genes are TRBV9 and TRBJ2-3; TRBD2 aligns across 11 bases. After removal of 1 base from V and 0 bases from J, the junction contained 7 bases not matched to a gene. The CDR3 contains 18 residues. Germline V CDR1 and CDR2: SGDLS, YYNGEE. The CDR3 loop reads CASSVSPGTSGSTDTQYF. The DNA for the CDR3 is TGTGCCAGCAGCGTATCCCCGGGGACTAGCGGCAGCACAGATACGCAGTATTTT.

This clonotype was seen at least ten times. V and J are TRBV9 and TRBJ2-5; the D gene is possibly TRBD2 (5 bases). The CDR3 is 15 residues long. The germline V and J ends were trimmed by 0 bases and 5 bases, with 14 bases remaining between them. Germline lookup yields CDR1 SGDLS and CDR2 YYNGEE. This CDR3 reads CASSVGIGSSETQYF. The CDR3 DNA sequence: TGTGCCAGCAGCGTAGGTATAGGGAGTTCGGAGACCCAGTACTTC.

By sample share, this clonotype is medium-sized. CDR3 coding DNA: TGTGCCAGCAGCAGGACAGCGTCACAAGAGACCCAGTACTTC. Amino acid sequence: CASSRTASQETQYF. The chain employs TRBV21-1 and TRBJ2-5; TRBD1, the table's D call, lacks a check against the DNA. TRBV21-1 is described as a pseudogene. This CDR3 is 14 amino acids long.

V and J are TRBV9 and TRBJ2-1, with D maybe TRBD2 (6 bases). Germline-derived CDR1 and CDR2 are SGDLS and YYNGEE. This CDR3 spans 13 amino acids. V lost 0 bases to trimming and J lost 8 bases, with 9 bases between them. As DNA, the CDR3 is TGTGCCAGCAGCGTAGGAGGAGGGGATGAGCAGTTCTTC. This translates into CASSVGGGDEQFF.

This clonotype was recorded many times. This chain links TRBV9 with TRBJ1-3; no definite D call. Per germline, CDR1 SGDLS and CDR2 YYNGEE. The V end lost 4 bases, the J end lost 0 bases, and 14 bases lay between the germline ends. This CDR3 has 16 residues. Written as DNA, the CDR3 is TGTGCCAGCAGCTCAGAGGTCACAGCCTCTGGAAACACCATATATTTT. This translates into CASSSEVTASGNTIYF.

The table lists this clonotype with many counts. The V gene is TRBV9, the J gene TRBJ1-4; D possibly corresponds to TRBD1 (5 bases). The CDR3 length is 13 residues. Per germline, CDR1 SGDLS and CDR2 YYNGEE. Trimming pared 2 bases from V and 7 bases from J, leaving 9 bases between. CDR3 coding DNA: TGTGCCAGCAGCGTTCAGGGCGGTGAAAAACTGTTTTTT. This gives the protein CASSVQGGEKLFF.

This clonotype was recorded at least ten times. The chain employs TRBV9 and TRBJ2-7; 9 nucleotides line up with TRBD2. Trimming removed 1 base from V and 6 bases from J; junction bases left unmatched: 5. This CDR3 contains 14 residues. Germline V gives CDR1 SGDLS, CDR2 YYNGEE. CDR3 amino acids: CASSVRREGPEQYF. CDR3 DNA: TGTGCCAGCAGCGTACGGCGGGAGGGCCCCGAGCAGTACTTC.

This clonotype occurred many times. The chain joins TRBV9 to TRBJ1-4; D is perhaps TRBD1 (5 bases). Per the germline V gene, CDR1 is SGDLS and CDR2 is YYNGEE. The CDR3 sequence is 15 residues long. V dropped 2 bases and J dropped 6 bases, with 14 bases sitting between them. The CDR3 spells CASSVSRDAYEKLFF. In DNA form, the CDR3 reads TGTGCCAGCAGCGTCAGTAGGGACGCTTATGAAAAACTGTTTTTT.

The J gene is TRBJ2-1, the V gene TRBV9, with TRBD2 identical over 11 bases. The length of the CDR3 is 16 residues. Germline V gene data show CDR1 as SGDLS and CDR2 as YYNGEE. V lost 3 bases, J lost 6 bases, and 8 bases stayed unmatched. The CDR3 bases are TGTGCCAGCAGCGCACCGGGACTAGCGGACACCAATGAGCAGTTCTTC. Translated: CASSAPGLADTNEQFF.

The chain uses TRBV9 and TRBJ1-2; no definite D call. V dropped 4 bases and J dropped 5 bases, with 18 bases sitting between them. Germline V gene data show CDR1 as SGDLS and CDR2 as YYNGEE. CDR3 length equals 15 residues. The CDR3: CASSSLRGVEYGYTF. CDR3 nucleotide sequence: TGTGCCAGCAGCTCCCTCCGGGGTGTCGAGTATGGCTACACCTTC.

This clonotype was recorded at least ten times. V is TRBV9 and J is TRBJ2-5; D may be TRBD1 (7 bases). Germline CDR1 reads SGDLS; CDR2 reads YYNGEE. V gave up 0 bases and J gave up 5 bases, with 14 bases separating them. The CDR3 runs 15 residues. The DNA for the CDR3 is TGTGCCAGCAGCGTAGTAGGAGGGGGACAGGAGACCCAGTACTTC. Translated, it gives CASSVVGGGQETQYF.

This chain links TRBV9 with TRBJ1-4, with a tentative D call TRBD1 (6 bases). The CDR3 has 15 amino acids. Trimming left V 3 bases short and J 10 bases short, with 19 bases between. Germline loops: CDR1 SGDLS, CDR2 YYNGEE. The CDR3 sequence: CASSAAGQIGGKLFF. Here the CDR3 DNA reads TGTGCCAGCAGCGCTGCCGGACAGATCGGGGGAAAACTGTTTTTT.